The sequence of this T cell receptor beta chain was determined in a study of shared clonotypes between healthy human individuals. The study, taken as a whole, reports: A generally larger estimated richness was seen in naive subsets than in memory subsets.

Concerning this clone: Its antigen is not identified.

V shed 2 bases and J shed 8 bases, with 9 bases lying between them. The CDR3 covers 13 residues. Germline CDR1 reads LNHDA; CDR2 reads SQIVND (reference sequence). TCRdb keeps only in-frame clones here, not all; method: immunoSEQ multiplex PCR. The sample includes about 340,000 clones, around four fifths of them seen just once. This sequence was found in a man aged 30 to 45 in good health. Sequenced sample: memory CD4+ T cells sorted from blood. The subset denotes: CD45RA-negative fraction. The chain combines TRBV19 with TRBJ2-2; D is unresolved. CDR3 in amino acids: CASSISDRGELFF. The CDR3 coding sequence is TGTGCCAGTAGTATATCCGACCGAGGGGAGCTGTTTTTT.